One T cell receptor (beta chain) is described in this entry. What it binds is unknown. This record belongs to a study of cytomegalovirus exposure and HLA in healthy donors. Study results and caveats: Later on, a genetic analysis was performed. It linked a missense variant in DCLRE1C with V- and J-gene trimming of TCR beta. Some TCR beta chains (roughly 160 of them) were listed as cytomegalovirus-associated. Available immune exposure information was restricted to CMV serostatus only.

A multiplex PCR was run with 60 Vbeta primers and 13 Jbeta primers. Measured with immunoSEQ multiplex PCR; TCRdb has only the in-frame clones, and not every one. Of around 200,000 clones listed, around 80% are singletons. This CDR3 has 18 amino acids. The ends lost 8 bases at V and 7 bases at J; junction bases unmatched: 13. Germline V gene data show CDR1 as ENHRY and CDR2 as SYGVKD. The TCR sequence derives from a woman in her sixties in good health and CMV-seropositive. The chain is built from TRBV10-3 and TRBJ2-2; TRBD2 aligns across 16 bases. Sequencing was performed on PBMCs. CDR3 protein: CAISPGTSGGAMIGELFF. CDR3 sequence (DNA): TGTGCCATCTCACCCGGGACTAGCGGGGGGGCAATGATCGGGGAGCTGTTTTTT.